A selection of T cell receptor beta chains follows, all from one sample in a study of blood T cell repertoires in COVID-19. Measured with immunoSEQ multiplex PCR; TCRdb has only the in-frame clones, and not every one. The sample lists a few hundred thousand clones, 87% occurring once. Material: PBMCs or T cells enriched from blood (not recorded which). The receptors come from a man aged 18-30 years with acute COVID-19. The CDR3 runs from the conserved cysteine through the conserved F or W. A D gene is named only where the DNA matches it firmly. Not every row has a clone size; where given, it reads once, few, many or a size class.

CDR3 DNA	CDR3 protein	J gene	D gene	clone size	V gene
TGCGCCAGCAGTGTGGGGCTAGCGGGAGGCGGGGAGCTGTTTTTT	CASSVGLAGGGELFF	TRBJ2-2	TRBD2	NA	TRBV10-1
TGCAGCGTTGAAGGTGGGTCTGGGCCCTCCCGCTACGAGCAGTACTTC	CSVEGGSGPSRYEQYF	TRBJ2-7	NA	few	TRBV29-1
TGTGCCAGCAGCTTTACAGGGGAACGGGAAGCTTTCTTT	CASSFTGEREAFF	TRBJ1-1	TRBD1	once	TRBV7-3
TGTGCCAGCAGCTTAGCGGCAGGCTGGTCTGGAAACACCATATATTTT	CASSLAAGWSGNTIYF	TRBJ1-3	NA	NA	TRBV7-2
TGCGCCAGCACGGAGTTTAGCGGGCCTGCCTACGAGCAGTACTTC	CASTEFSGPAYEQYF	TRBJ2-7	TRBD2	NA	TRBV4-1
TGTGCCAGCAAGCCAAGTGAGGGAGCGGCGTGGTCTACGCAGTATTTT	CASKPSEGAAWSTQYF	TRBJ2-3	NA	NA	TRBV14
TGTGCCAGCAGTTTATACAGGTCGAGCAATCAGCCCCAGCATTTT	CASSLYRSSNQPQHF	TRBJ1-5	NA	NA	TRBV28
TGTGCCAGCAGTGGACTAGCGGGAGGAGCCAAAAACATTCAGTACTTC	CASSGLAGGAKNIQYF	TRBJ2-4	TRBD2	NA	TRBV27
TGTGCCAGCAGCACGCCTCTAGGTGGAGAGGGTTCCTACGAGCAGTACTTC	CASSTPLGGEGSYEQYF	TRBJ2-7	NA	once	TRBV28
TGTGCCAGCAGTGAGGATACTCAGGGGTATGGCTACACCTTC	CASSEDTQGYGYTF	TRBJ1-2	NA	NA	TRBV2
TGTGCCAGCAGTGAAGCGGGCGGGAGGGCCACCACAGATACGCAGTATTTT	CASSEAGGRATTDTQYF	TRBJ2-3	TRBD2	NA	TRBV6-1
TGTGCCAGCAGTTACGTCTCGGGATCACCCCTCCACTTT	CASSYVSGSPLHF	TRBJ1-6	NA	NA	TRBV6-2/TRBV6-3
TGTGCCAGTCTAGAGTGGGAGACCCAGTACTTC	CASLEWETQYF	TRBJ2-5	NA	NA	TRBV19
TGTGCCAGCAGTGAACAGGGGCGGGAAAAACTGTTTTTT	CASSEQGREKLFF	TRBJ1-4	NA	few	TRBV25-1
TGTGCCAGCAGACGGACAGGGGCTGGCGGGGAGCTGTTTTTT	CASRRTGAGGELFF	TRBJ2-2	TRBD1	NA	TRBV6-5
TGCAGTGCTAGTGACCACGGACTAGCGGTCAATGAGCAGTTCTTC	CSASDHGLAVNEQFF	TRBJ2-1	TRBD2	once	TRBV20-1
TGTGCCACCGGTCTAGCGGGAGGATGGGATGAGCAGTTCTTC	CATGLAGGWDEQFF	TRBJ2-1	TRBD2	NA	TRBV15
TGTGCCAGCAGTCACAGGGAGAACACTGAAGCTTTCTTT	CASSHRENTEAFF	TRBJ1-1	NA	NA	TRBV27
TGTGCCAGCAGTGTTTCAGGGGCGAGTCAGCCCCAGCATTTT	CASSVSGASQPQHF	TRBJ1-5	NA	NA	TRBV2
TGTGCCAGCTCTTCGGGACTAGCGGACTACGAGCAGTACTTC	CASSSGLADYEQYF	TRBJ2-7	TRBD2	NA	TRBV18
TGTGCCAGCGGCGGGACTACAAGCTCCTACGAGCAGTACTTC	CASGGTTSSYEQYF	TRBJ2-7	TRBD2	NA	TRBV14
TGTGCCAGCAGCCAGACAGCTGGGGATGGCTACACCTTC	CASSQTAGDGYTF	TRBJ1-2	NA	NA	TRBV3-1/TRBV3-2
TGTGCCAGCAGCTCCCAGCCGGGAGGGGGCACAGATACGCAGTATTTT	CASSSQPGGGTDTQYF	TRBJ2-3	TRBD2	NA	TRBV7-2
TGTGCCAGCAGCGCGAGGACTGGGAATGAGCAGTTCTTC	CASSARTGNEQFF	TRBJ2-1	NA	NA	TRBV11-3
TGTGCCAGCAGCTCCCCGGGACAGGGGTCAGAGACCCAGTACTTC	CASSSPGQGSETQYF	TRBJ2-5	TRBD1	NA	TRBV11-2
TGTGTCACGGGGACTAGCGGGAACACCGGGGAGCTGTTTTTT	CVTGTSGNTGELFF	TRBJ2-2	TRBD2	NA	TRBV5-4
TGTGCCAGCAGCTTGACTAGCGGGAGCATGAGGGAGACCCAGTACTTC	CASSLTSGSMRETQYF	TRBJ2-5	TRBD2	NA	TRBV6-6
TGTGCCAGCAGTTTCGGGACAGGGGGATACGAGCAGTACTTC	CASSFGTGGYEQYF	TRBJ2-7	TRBD1	NA	TRBV28
TGTGCCAGCAGCCCACGGGACAGGGAGGATGAGCAGTTCTTC	CASSPRDREDEQFF	TRBJ2-1	TRBD1	NA	TRBV28
TGCGCCAGCAGCTTTCCTGGACAGGCCAACTCTGGGGCCAACGTCCTGACTTTC	CASSFPGQANSGANVLTF	TRBJ2-6	TRBD1	NA	TRBV5-1
TGTGCCAGCAGACGGGACAGGGCTTACAATGAGCAGTTCTTC	CASRRDRAYNEQFF	TRBJ2-1	TRBD1	NA	TRBV6-5
TGTGCCAGCAGCGGACAGGGATACAATCAGCCCCAGCATTTT	CASSGQGYNQPQHF	TRBJ1-5	TRBD1	NA	TRBV28
TGTGCCAGCAGTCAACGTACCGCGGACTTATCTAACCAGCATTTT	CASSQRTADLSNQHF	TRBJ1-5	NA	NA	TRBV2
TGTGCCAGCAGCTTAAACGGGAGGGCCGAGGTTGAGCAGTTCTTC	CASSLNGRAEVEQFF	TRBJ2-1	TRBD2	NA	TRBV7-3
TGTGCCAGCAGCTTAGAGGCGGGTTCAAACAATGAGCAGTTCTTC	CASSLEAGSNNEQFF	TRBJ2-1	NA	NA	TRBV7-3
TGCGCCAGCAGCCAAGCAGCGGGTAATTACAATGAGCAGTTCTTC	CASSQAAGNYNEQFF	TRBJ2-1	NA	NA	TRBV4-3
TGTGCCAGCAGCTTCGGGGGGTCGTATAATTCACCCCTCCACTTT	CASSFGGSYNSPLHF	TRBJ1-6	NA	NA	TRBV7-9
TGTGCCAGCAGCTCAACCGGGGACAATCAGCCCCAGCATTTT	CASSSTGDNQPQHF	TRBJ1-5	NA	NA	TRBV5-5
TGTGCCAGCAGTTTGACCTCGACAGGGGTCACTGAAGCTTTCTTT	CASSLTSTGVTEAFF	TRBJ1-1	TRBD1	NA	TRBV27
TGTGCCAGCAGCGGAGGAGGGCGGATGGCGACGAACACTGAAGCTTTCTTT	CASSGGGRMATNTEAFF	TRBJ1-1	NA	NA	TRBV6-2/TRBV6-3
TGCGCCAGCAGTGAGGCGACTTACAATGAGCAGTTCTTC	CASSEATYNEQFF	TRBJ2-1	NA	once	TRBV10-2
TGTGCCAGCAGTCCATATCTAAAGGAGAATTTTTACGAGCAGTACTTC	CASSPYLKENFYEQYF	TRBJ2-7	NA	NA	TRBV27
TGCGCCAGCAGCTTGGGCGGGGGTTTCAATGAGCAGTTCTTC	CASSLGGGFNEQFF	TRBJ2-1	TRBD2	NA	TRBV5-1
TGTGCCATCAGCCTTGTAGGGAGTATTGAGCAGTACTTC	CAISLVGSIEQYF	TRBJ2-7	NA	few	TRBV6-5
TGTGCCAGCAGTTTTCGGGGGAAGGTCCATGAGCAGTTCTTC	CASSFRGKVHEQFF	TRBJ2-1	NA	NA	TRBV28
TGTGCCAGCAGCCAAGAGGAGGGAATAGCAGGCACCGGGGAGCTGTTTTTT	CASSQEEGIAGTGELFF	TRBJ2-2	NA	NA	TRBV4-2
TGTGCCTGGAGTGTACTTCCGGGAGGCGACAAAGAGACCCAGTACTTC	CAWSVLPGGDKETQYF	TRBJ2-5	TRBD2	NA	TRBV30
TGTGCCAGCAGTTTACTCCACCAAGAGACCCAGTACTTC	CASSLLHQETQYF	TRBJ2-5	NA	NA	TRBV28
TGCAGCTACGGGACAGGGCGAGATCAGCCCCAGCATTTT	CSYGTGRDQPQHF	TRBJ1-5	TRBD1	NA	TRBV29-1
TGTGCCAGCAGCCCCCCAAGCGGGCCCTACGAGCAGTACTTC	CASSPPSGPYEQYF	TRBJ2-7	NA	NA	TRBV9
TGTGCCAGCAGCTTAGTACAGGGGAACACTGAAGCTTTCTTT	CASSLVQGNTEAFF	TRBJ1-1	NA	NA	TRBV7-3
TGTGCCACCAGCGGACAGGGCTCCCATGGCTACACCTTC	CATSGQGSHGYTF	TRBJ1-2	TRBD1	NA	TRBV15
TGTGCCAGCAGTTTCGGAGTAGGGAGCCGGACCGGGGAGCTGTTTTTT	CASSFGVGSRTGELFF	TRBJ2-2	NA	NA	TRBV6-2/TRBV6-3
TGTGCCAGTAGTCGGGGGAGCCCAGGGGGCTACACCTTC	CASSRGSPGGYTF	TRBJ1-2	NA	NA	TRBV19
TGCGCCAGCAGCTTGGGACTAGCGGGAGGGTCCTACGAGCAGTACTTC	CASSLGLAGGSYEQYF	TRBJ2-7	TRBD2	NA	TRBV5-1